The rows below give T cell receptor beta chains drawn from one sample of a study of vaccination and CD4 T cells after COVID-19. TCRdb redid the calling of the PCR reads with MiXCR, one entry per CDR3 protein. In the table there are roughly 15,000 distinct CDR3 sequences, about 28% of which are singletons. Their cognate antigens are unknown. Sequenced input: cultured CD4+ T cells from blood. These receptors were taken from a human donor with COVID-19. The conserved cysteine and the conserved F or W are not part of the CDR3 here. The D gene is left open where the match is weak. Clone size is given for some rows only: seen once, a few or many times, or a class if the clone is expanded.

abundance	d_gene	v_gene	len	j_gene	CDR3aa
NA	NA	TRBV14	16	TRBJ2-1	ASSPPVGLSGKENEQF
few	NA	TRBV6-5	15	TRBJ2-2	ASSYRTGGAYTGELF
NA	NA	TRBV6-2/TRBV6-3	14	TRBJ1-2	ASSYSIRGDGYGYT
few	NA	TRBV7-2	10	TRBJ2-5	ASSLLGETQY
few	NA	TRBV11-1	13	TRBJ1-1	ASSFDGQTNTEAF
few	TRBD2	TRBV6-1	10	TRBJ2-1	ASSQRGAEQF
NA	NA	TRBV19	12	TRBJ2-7	ASSLTDYSYEQY
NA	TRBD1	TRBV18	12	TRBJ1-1	ASSPGTGNTEAF
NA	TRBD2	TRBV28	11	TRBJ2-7	ASRTGGVYEQY
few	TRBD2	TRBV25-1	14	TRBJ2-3	ASRTASGGYTDTQY
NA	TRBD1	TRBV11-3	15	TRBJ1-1	ASSPLRDRRLNTEAF
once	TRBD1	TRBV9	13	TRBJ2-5	ASSVGQGARETQY
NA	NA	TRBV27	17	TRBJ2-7	ASSLSIRGHVRGTYEQY
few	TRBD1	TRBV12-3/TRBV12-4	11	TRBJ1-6	ASSGTVGTPLH
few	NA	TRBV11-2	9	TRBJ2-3	ASSLPDTQY
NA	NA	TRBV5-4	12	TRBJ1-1	ASSPKGGNTEAF
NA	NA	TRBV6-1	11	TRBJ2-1	ASKVPANNEQF
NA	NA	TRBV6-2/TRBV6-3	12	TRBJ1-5	ASSAGVSNQPQH
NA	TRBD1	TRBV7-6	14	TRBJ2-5	ASSLGQTGQGETQY
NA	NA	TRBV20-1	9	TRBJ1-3	KALSGNTIY
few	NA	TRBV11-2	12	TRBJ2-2	ASSPGTNTGELF
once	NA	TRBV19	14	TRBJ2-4	ASSTGDLRWENIQY
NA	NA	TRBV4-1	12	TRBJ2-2	ASTVVPGTGELF
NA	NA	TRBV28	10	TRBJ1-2	ASRRAWGGYT
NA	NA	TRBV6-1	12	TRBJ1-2	ASRQDMGFGGYT
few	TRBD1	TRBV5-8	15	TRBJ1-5	ASKGGTGGQGGQPQH
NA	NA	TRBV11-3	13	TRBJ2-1	ASSPRAGMGNEQF
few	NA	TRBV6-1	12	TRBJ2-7	ASTGTGLSYEQY
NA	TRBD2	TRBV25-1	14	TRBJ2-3	ASSDPLAGVTDTQY
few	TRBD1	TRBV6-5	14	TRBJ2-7	ASSYSTGYPSYEQY
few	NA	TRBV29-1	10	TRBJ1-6	SVGGGDSPLH
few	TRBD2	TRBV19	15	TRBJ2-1	ASSEIISGVDRNEQF
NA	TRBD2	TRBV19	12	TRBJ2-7	ASSGRGASYEQY
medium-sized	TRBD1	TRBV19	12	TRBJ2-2	ASNTGAITGELF
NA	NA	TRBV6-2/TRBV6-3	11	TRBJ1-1	ASSYLRNTEAF
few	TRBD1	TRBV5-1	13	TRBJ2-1	ASSRGTGGYNEQF
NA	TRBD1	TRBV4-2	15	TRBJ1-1	ASSPQENRGANTEAF
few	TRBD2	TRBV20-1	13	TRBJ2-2	SAPKSGGSTGELF
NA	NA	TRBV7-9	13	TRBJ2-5	ASSPPFRTGETQY
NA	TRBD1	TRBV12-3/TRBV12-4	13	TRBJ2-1	ASSQGQVSWNEQF